This TCR beta chain was recovered during a study of PD-L1 blockade in urothelial cancer. Overall study context: Dosed intravenously at 1,200 mg every 3 weeks, atezolizumab was initiated by patients around 2014. Researchers looked at the blood 3 weeks (second dose) and 6 weeks after treatment began. The median T cell count in blood samples was about 140,000.

This CDR3 comprises 18 residues. Trimming removed 0 bases at V and 0 bases at J, with 15 bases between. Per germline, CDR1 SGHDN and CDR2 FVKESK. The data were produced by immunoSEQ multiplex PCR, yet TCRdb's version contains in-frame clones alone and is incomplete. This sample has 100,000 or so clones, with roughly nine tenths found just once. The receptor's source is a woman at least 80 years old with urothelial cancer. The gene calls are TRBV14 and TRBJ1-3, with D uncertain. Sequenced here: PBMCs, sampled around atezolizumab (anti-PD-L1) treatment. In DNA, the CDR3 is TGTGCCAGCAGCCAAGATGCGAGCGGGTTTTACTCTGGAAACACCATATATTTT. Protein product: CASSQDASGFYSGNTIYF.